The 3 T cell receptor beta chains listed next were all sequenced from one sample in a study of PD-1 blockade in classical Hodgkin lymphoma. The data were produced by immunoSEQ multiplex PCR, yet TCRdb's version contains in-frame clones alone and is incomplete. The sample holds about 43,000 clones, under 75% seen once. No patient escaped relapse after autologous stem cell transplantation, and brentuximab vedotin exposure varied. The material was peripheral blood mononuclear cells (PBMCs), obtained before the second cycle of nivolumab. These TCRs come from a human donor with classical Hodgkin lymphoma.

V gene TRBV19 combines with J gene TRBJ2-1; D possibly uses TRBD1 or TRBD2 (5 bases each). V lost 1 base, J lost 9 bases, and 13 bases lay in between. The CDR3 length is 14 residues. The germline V gene has CDR1 LNHDA and CDR2 SQIVND (reference sequence). In nucleotides, the CDR3 is TGTGCCAGTAGTATAGCGGGGCTAAACGTTGAGCAGTTCTTC. It yields the protein CASSIAGLNVEQFF. Full variable domain (missing parts from reference TRBV19 and TRBJ2-1): DGGITQSPKYLFRKEGQNVTLSCEQNLNHDAMYWYRQDPGQGLRLIYYSQIVNDFQKGDIAEGYSVSREKKESFPLTVTSAQKNPTAFYLCASSIAGLNVEQFFGPGTRLTVL.

The chain has TRBV10-3 and TRBJ2-7; D is uncertain. The CDR3 covers 11 residues. Trimming took 9 bases from V and 0 from J, leaving 6 bases between them. Germline assignment: CDR1 ENHRY and CDR2 SYGVKD. In DNA form, the CDR3 reads TGTGCCATTATGAGCTCCTACGAGCAGTACTTC. Its protein product is CAIMSSYEQYF.

The chain joins TRBV18 to TRBJ2-1; 8 bases agree with TRBD2. The CDR3 has 14 residues. Germline lookup yields CDR1 KGHSH and CDR2 LQKENI. J gave up 9 bases and V 0 bases, and 4 bases lay outside the gene matches. The CDR3 DNA reads as TGTGCCAGCTCACCACCGGGACTAGTAGTTGAGCAGTTCTTC. Translating it yields CASSPPGLVVEQFF. Filled out from reference TRBV18 and TRBJ2-1, the complete variable domain reads NAGVMQNPRHLVRRRGQEARLRCSPMKGHSHVYWYRQLPEEGLKFMVYLQKENIIDESGMPKERFSAEFPKEGPSILRIQQVVRGDSAAYFCASSPPGLVVEQFFGPGTRLTVL.